The 30 T cell receptor beta chains reported below all come from one sample, sequenced in a study of tumor and adjacent non-tumor tissue in lung cancer (dated by TCRdb to the late 2010s). The method behind the library was multiplex PCR. The instrument was an Illumina HiSeq 2500. TCRbeta libraries were constructed through three rounds of nested PCR with primers (Table S4) according to protocols adapted from ARM-PCR. TCRdb reworked the public reads: Q25 trimming with fastp, MiXCR clone assembly, productive beta chains retained. Rows with a matching CDR3 protein are joined into one entry that keeps the most common DNA and genes. The sample table lists 220,000 or so distinct CDR3 sequences, roughly 70% of them with a count of one. The ten largest make up about 25% of the sample. RNA was extracted from bulk unsorted tissue and checked for quality with a NanoDrop ND-1000 and an Agilent 2100. Sequencing was carried out using lung tumor tissue. The receptors come from a man between 60 and 70 years old with non-small cell lung cancer.

Comment on this clonotype: Possible read error: a much larger clone is one base away. J is TRBJ1-5 and V is TRBV4-2, with a weak D call TRBD1 (5 bases). This CDR3 has 14 amino acids. Trimming shortened V by 5 bases and J by 4 bases, and 12 bases separated the two germline ends. Germline V lookup: CDR1 LGHNA, CDR2 YNFKEQ. CDR3 residues: CASSCGEGNQPQHF. The CDR3 DNA sequence: TGTGCCAGCAGCTGTGGCGAGGGGAATCAGCCCCAGCATTTT.

This chain connects TRBV20-1 to TRBJ2-3; perhaps TRBD1 as D (6 bases). V dropped 0 bases and J dropped 0 bases, with 10 bases sitting between them. The germline V gene has CDR1 DFQATT and CDR2 SNEGSKA (reference sequence). The CDR3 length is 15 residues. CDR3 DNA sequence: TGCAGTGCTAGAGATCAGCAGGGGAGCACAGATACGCAGTATTTT. It codes for CSARDQQGSTDTQYF.

The rearrangement uses TRBV4-1 and TRBJ2-3; D is perhaps TRBD1 (5 bases). This CDR3 has 14 residues. The germline V and J ends were trimmed by 3 bases and 9 bases, with 16 bases remaining between them. Germline loops: CDR1 MGHRA, CDR2 YSYEKL. The CDR3 DNA follows: TGCGCCAGCAGCCAGACTGGGCTAGGGGAAACGCAGTATTTT. Translation gives CASSQTGLGETQYF.

Notes on this clonotype: This may arise from a read error, as a much more abundant clone is one base away. This sequence joins TRBV4-1 and TRBJ1-1; D not certain. V shed 1 base and J shed 1 base, with 13 bases lying between them. The germline V gene has CDR1 MGHRA and CDR2 YSYEKL. The CDR3 extends over 16 amino acids. CDR3 DNA: TGCGCCAGCAGCCAAGGTCTTTTCAGGTGGAACACTGAAGCTTTCTTT. This gives the protein CASSQGLFRWNTEAFF.

This clonotype was counted a single time. A read error may account for a junction end that differs from germline. The chain is built from TRBV24-1 and TRBJ2-1, with D perhaps matching TRBD2 (5 bases). The CDR3 is 13 amino acids. Germline assignment: CDR1 KGHDR and CDR2 SFDVKD. CDR3 in DNA: TGTGCCACCAGTGATTCGAGCGGCAATAAGCAGTTCTTC. Its protein is CATSDSSGNKQFF.

About this clonotype: The conserved phenylalanine or tryptophan normally closing the CDR3 is absent here, so this likely arose from a read error. The J gene is TRBJ2-7, the V gene TRBV6-1; D unclear. CDR3 length equals 13 residues. Germline-derived CDR1 and CDR2 are MNHNS and SASEGT. The CDR3 here is CASSETMAYDQYL. The CDR3 DNA is TGTGCCAGCAGTGAAACCATGGCCTACGATCAGTACTTA.

Details on this clonotype: At one boundary the junction diverges from the germline segment, which might be a read error. The CDR3 loop reads CSACEGNTFQAQHF. CDR3 nucleotides: TGCAGTGCTTGTGAGGGGAACACCTTTCAGGCCCAGCATTTT. V is TRBV20-1 and J is TRBJ1-5, with a possible D match to TRBD1 (5 bases). Germline V gene sequence: CDR1 DFQATT, CDR2 SNEGSKA (reference sequence). The CDR3 extends over 14 amino acids.

This clonotype was counted between two and nine times. The V gene is TRBV20-1, the J gene TRBJ2-7; TRBD1 is a possible D gene (6 bases). Looked up from germline, CDR1 is DFQATT and CDR2 is SNEGSKA (reference sequence). Trimming stripped 5 bases from V and 1 base from J, with 12 bases between. This CDR3 has 13 residues. The CDR3 loop reads CSASTGPSYEQYF. For the CDR3, the DNA is TGCAGTGCTTCGACAGGTCCATCCTACGAGCAGTACTTC.

The V gene is TRBV11-3, the J gene TRBJ2-3, with a weak D call TRBD1 (6 bases). Germline CDR1 SGHNT, CDR2 YENEEA. The CDR3 is 14 residues long. V was trimmed by 8 bases and J by 3 bases, leaving 15 bases between them. The CDR3 loop is CASGDHRETDTQYF. CDR3 coding DNA: TGTGCCAGCGGCGATCACAGGGAAACAGATACGCAGTATTTT.

This clonotype has only one observation. The junction and the germline gene differ at one end; a read error may be behind it. The CDR3 loop is CTSSRGPPPAQHF. CDR3 coding DNA: TGTACCAGCAGCCGAGGACCTCCACCGGCCCAGCATTTT. The chain has TRBV6-6 and TRBJ1-5, with D uncertain. CDR1 and CDR2 (germline): MNHNY, SVGAGI (reference sequence). The CDR3 is made up of 13 amino acids.

The V call is TRBV6-6, the J call TRBJ2-1; D call uncertain. Germline V gene lookup returns CDR1 MNHNY and CDR2 SVGAGI (reference sequence). There are 18 residues in the CDR3. Trimming stripped 2 bases from V and 2 bases from J, with 19 bases between. The CDR3 here is CASSYPRVRGSTYNEQFF. CDR3 bases: TGTGCCAGCAGTTACCCCCGCGTCCGCGGCAGTACCTACAATGAGCAGTTCTTC.

On this clonotype itself: Sequence at one end of the junction differs from germline and may be a read error. The rearrangement uses TRBV20-1 and TRBJ2-1; 9 bases map to TRBD1. The CDR3 loop spans 12 amino acids. Germline assignment: CDR1 DFQATT and CDR2 SNEGSKA (reference sequence). This chain's CDR3 is CSTRDRVDEQFF. The CDR3 nucleotides read TGCAGTACTAGGGACAGGGTCGACGAGCAGTTCTTC.

Worth noting for this clonotype: Given a much more abundant clone one base away, this may be a read error. This chain uses TRBV20-1 with TRBJ2-3, with unresolved D. Trimming pared 1 base from V and 4 bases from J, leaving 12 bases between. The germline V gene encodes CDR1 DFQATT and CDR2 SNEGSKA (reference sequence). CDR3 length equals 14 residues. CDR3 amino acids: CSARGGGRSDTQYF. The CDR3 nucleotides read TGCAGTGCTAGAGGAGGTGGACGGTCAGATACGCAGTATTTT.

Notes on this clonotype: An end of the junction differs from the germline gene, which may be a read error. The chain uses TRBV5-6 and TRBJ1-2; D might be TRBD1 (5 bases). Germline V CDR1 and CDR2: SGHDT, YYEEEE. CDR3 size: 13 residues. CDR3 DNA: TGTGCCAGCAGCTTCCGGGGGGACTATGGCCACACCTTC. Its protein product is CASSFRGDYGHTF.

A note on this clonotype: A much larger clone differs from this one at a single base, so this may be a read error. V gene TRBV20-1 combines with J gene TRBJ2-1; D not certain. The V and J ends lost 3 bases and 12 bases respectively, with 15 bases between them. CDR1 and CDR2 (germline): DFQATT, SNEGSKA (reference sequence). The CDR3 length is 12 residues. The CDR3 nucleotides are TGCAGTGCTAGCGGCTCCATCCTGGCGCAGTTCTTC. Translating gives CSASGSILAQFF.

A remark on this clonotype: A much larger clone sits a single nucleotide away, making a read error possible. The V and J genes are TRBV11-1 and TRBJ2-5; 12 bases agree with TRBD2. The CDR3 sequence is 17 residues long. Germline V CDR1 and CDR2: SGHAT, FQDESV (reference sequence). CDR3 amino acids: CASNLAYRLAGEETQYF. The CDR3 bases are TGTGCCAGCAACTTAGCGTACAGACTAGCGGGAGAAGAGACCCAGTACTTC.

For this clonotype: One end of the junction does not line up with germline, which may come from a read error. The chain employs TRBV20-1 and TRBJ1-5; possibly TRBD1 for D (5 bases). Germline V CDR1 and CDR2: DFQATT, SNEGSKA (reference sequence). There are 16 residues in the CDR3. The CDR3 DNA is TGCAGTGCTAGTAAGACGGGTGGGGGGTCCAATCAGCCCCATCACTTT. Amino acid sequence: CSASKTGGGSNQPHHF.

A word on this clonotype: At one end the junction does not follow the germline gene, possibly because of a read error. The chain joins TRBV6-1 to TRBJ2-5; perhaps D is TRBD1 or TRBD2 (6 bases each). The V gene's germline CDR1 is MNHNS and CDR2 SASEGT. CDR3 length equals 18 residues. The CDR3 coding sequence is TGTGCCAGCAATGAAGCTGTCTCGGGGGCAGCCGTTCGGGAGACCCAGTACTTC. This codes for CASNEAVSGAAVRETQYF.

The chain links TRBV12-3 or TRBV12-4 to TRBJ2-1; D perhaps matches TRBD2 (5 bases). The CDR3 contains 14 residues. V lost 5 bases and J lost 8, with 16 bases in between. The CDR3, as DNA: TGTGCCAGCAGTCTTCTCTCTAGCAGGCATGAGCAGTTCTTC. It encodes CASSLLSSRHEQFF.

With regard to this clonotype: A much larger clone lies one base from this, so it may be a read error. V is TRBV20-1 and J is TRBJ1-5; D unclear. CDR1 is DFQATT and CDR2 is SNEGSKA in the germline V gene (reference sequence). CDR3 length: 14 residues. For the CDR3, the DNA is TGCAGAGCTAGATCGTTCGGGGGCAATCAGCCCCAGCATTTT. Its protein is CRARSFGGNQPQHF.

As for this clonotype: The junction departs from the called germline gene at one end, perhaps through a read error. The V and J genes are TRBV29-1 and TRBJ2-2; either TRBD1 or TRBD2 may supply D (5 bases each). Germline values: CDR1 SQVTM, CDR2 ANQGSEA. The CDR3 is 13 residues long. The CDR3 sequence is CRVGWGNSGELFF. CDR3 DNA sequence: TGCAGAGTTGGCTGGGGGAACTCCGGGGAGCTGTTTTTT.

The V and J genes are TRBV28 and TRBJ2-2, with D perhaps matching TRBD1 (5 bases). Germline CDR1 MDHEN, CDR2 SYDVKM. Trimming left V 5 bases short and J 5 bases short, with 9 bases between. The CDR3 sequence is 13 residues long. The DNA for the CDR3 is TGTGCCAGCAGTGTCAGGGTGACCGGGGAGCTGTTTTTT. Its protein product is CASSVRVTGELFF.

The gene calls are TRBV11-2 and TRBJ2-1, with D uncertain. This CDR3 spans 14 amino acids. Trimming stripped 1 base from V and 0 bases from J, with 4 bases between. CDR1 is SGHAT, CDR2 FQNNGV, per germline. This CDR3 is CASSLGGSYNEQFF. CDR3 nucleotides: TGTGCCAGCAGCTTAGGCGGCTCCTACAATGAGCAGTTCTTC.

On this clonotype: One junction end does not reproduce the germline sequence, and a read error may be involved. The gene calls are TRBV20-1 and TRBJ2-7; TRBD2 agrees at 7 bases. The CDR3 runs 15 residues. Germline CDR1 reads DFQATT; CDR2 reads SNEGSKA (reference sequence). The CDR3 coding sequence is TGCAGAGCTAGAAGGTCCGGCGGGAGTCTGAACGAGCAATACTTC. This encodes CRARRSGGSLNEQYF.

On this clonotype itself: It may be a read error: a sequence one base away is much more abundant. This chain uses TRBV4-3 with TRBJ2-1; possibly TRBD1 or TRBD2 for D (5 bases each). The CDR3 contains 14 residues. Germline assignment: CDR1 LGHNA and CDR2 YSLEER. The V and J ends lost 4 bases and 8 bases respectively, with 15 bases between them. The CDR3 spells CASSPGASSDEQFF. Written as DNA, the CDR3 is TGCGCCAGCAGCCCCGGGGCTAGCTCTGATGAGCAGTTCTTC.

This clonotype has a count of ten or more. The V call is TRBV6-2 or TRBV6-3, the J call TRBJ1-2; maybe TRBD1 (6 bases). V was shortened by 2 bases and J by 3 bases, with 7 bases between the two germline ends. The germline V gene encodes CDR1 MNHEY and CDR2 SVGEGT. The CDR3 is made up of 13 amino acids. The CDR3 coding sequence is TGTGCCAGCAGTTACCACAGGGACTATGGCTACACCTTC. Its translation is CASSYHRDYGYTF.

This clonotype was counted a few times. This rearrangement joins TRBV5-1 to TRBJ2-3; 7 positions match TRBD1. Germline values: CDR1 SGHRS, CDR2 YFSETQ. The V and J ends lost 6 bases and 6 bases, in that order; junction bases with no gene match: 10. This CDR3 spans 14 amino acids. The CDR3 loop reads CASKLDRYPDTQYF. Written as DNA, the CDR3 is TGCGCCAGCAAATTGGACAGGTATCCGGATACGCAGTATTTT. The full variable domain, its missing parts supplied by reference TRBV5-1 and TRBJ2-3, is KAGVTQTPRYLIKTRGQQVTLSCSPISGHRSVSWYQQTPGQGLQFLFEYFSETQRNKGNFPGRFSGRQFSNSRSEMNVSTLELGDSALYLCASKLDRYPDTQYFGPGTRLTVL.

On this clonotype: A read error is likely, as this CDR3 ends without the conserved phenylalanine or tryptophan. The chain carries TRBV20-1 and TRBJ2-5; the D gene is possibly TRBD1 (7 bases). V lost 6 bases and J 5 bases, leaving 19 bases between the germline ends. Germline CDR1 and CDR2: DFQATT and SNEGSKA (reference sequence). The CDR3 runs to 14 residues. The CDR3: CSALKGGRGETQYL. DNA for the CDR3: TGCAGTGCCCTCAAGGGGGGCAGGGGGGAGACCCAGTACTTA.

This rearrangement joins TRBV6-2 or TRBV6-3 to TRBJ1-2; 8 bases map to TRBD1. Germline lookup yields CDR1 MNHEY and CDR2 SVGEGT. The CDR3 is made up of 14 amino acids. The CDR3, as DNA: TGTGTCAGTAGTTACTTGGACAGGGTGTATGGCTACACCTTC. Translation: CVSSYLDRVYGYTF.

This clonotype was counted many times. CDR3 nucleotides: TGCAGTGCTTCCCCCACTAGCGGGGGGTGGGAGCAGTACTTC. This sequence encodes CSASPTSGGWEQYF. This rearrangement joins TRBV20-1 to TRBJ2-7; 12 bases line up with TRBD2. Germline assignment: CDR1 DFQATT and CDR2 SNEGSKA (reference sequence). After removal of 5 bases from V and 7 bases from J, the junction contained 9 bases not matched to a gene. The CDR3 contains 14 residues.